One and the same sample provided the 6 T cell receptor beta chains below, sequenced in a study of response to subunit inactivated influenza vaccine. Using its own MiXCR run on the RT-PCR reads, TCRdb lists one record per CDR3 protein. Counted here are 300,000 to 350,000 distinct CDR3 sequences, 21% occurring once; the ten biggest clones make up about a tenth. The material sequenced was PBMCs from blood, taken around 22 months after vaccination. The source of these receptors is a man between 50 and 69 years old who received an inactivated influenza vaccine.

The chain carries TRBV20-1 and TRBJ2-1; D perhaps matches TRBD1 (6 bases). The germline gives CDR1 DFQATT, CDR2 SNEGSKA (reference sequence). V was clipped by 2 bases and J by 4 bases, with 21 bases between them. CDR3 length equals 17 residues. The CDR3 reads CSARFSLRDTKYNEQFF. In DNA, the CDR3 is TGCAGTGCTAGATTCTCGCTCCGGGACACCAAATACAATGAGCAGTTCTTC.

V gene TRBV6-2 or TRBV6-3 combines with J gene TRBJ1-5, with 7 bases aligning to TRBD1. V shed 7 bases and J 7 bases; nucleotides not matched to a gene: 7. The CDR3 spans 13 residues. CDR1 is MNHEY and CDR2 is SVGEGT in the germline V gene. DNA of the CDR3: TGTGCCAGCAAAGACAGGGCGGGGCAGCCCCAGCATTTT. Protein sequence: CASKDRAGQPQHF.

The V gene is TRBV11-2, the J gene TRBJ1-2; D ambiguous. CDR3 length: 12 residues. V shed 0 bases and J shed 6 bases, with 5 bases lying between them. The germline gives CDR1 SGHAT, CDR2 FQNNGV. The DNA of the CDR3 is TGTGCCAGCAGCTTAGAACCCGATGGCTACACCTTC. Its translation: CASSLEPDGYTF.

This clonotype was found a few times. This chain connects TRBV10-3 to TRBJ2-1; 11 bases are a match to TRBD2. CDR1 is ENHRY, CDR2 SYGVKD, per germline. V trimming: 0 bases; J trimming: 9 bases; junction bases outside the gene matches: 1. The CDR3 covers 14 residues. CDR3 in amino acids: CAISESGLAAEQFF. The CDR3 DNA reads TGTGCCATCAGTGAGTCGGGACTAGCGGCTGAGCAGTTCTTC.

V and J are TRBV20-1 and TRBJ1-5; TRBD1 is a possible D gene (5 bases). V gave up 1 base and J gave up 0 bases, with 10 bases separating them. The CDR3 has 15 residues. CDR1 and CDR2 from the germline V gene are DFQATT and SNEGSKA (reference sequence). The CDR3 DNA reads as TGCAGTGCTAGAGCCGGGACGGATAGCAATCAGCCCCAGCATTTT. Protein sequence: CSARAGTDSNQPQHF.

This clonotype was picked up a small number of times. The chain uses TRBV5-6 and TRBJ1-1; D may be TRBD1 (5 bases). Trimming left V 3 bases short and J 8 bases short, with 8 bases between. The CDR3 extends over 11 amino acids. Looked up from germline, CDR1 is SGHDT and CDR2 is YYEEEE. The DNA of the CDR3 is TGTGCCAGCAGCTATAACAGGGAAGCTTTCTTT. Protein product: CASSYNREAFF.